These 12 T cell receptor beta chains were sequenced from one sample in a study of T cell responses to AZD1222 COVID-19 vaccine. Here immunoSEQ multiplex PCR was the method, and the copy in TCRdb shows in-frame clones only, minus some. The data contain about 150,000 clones, more than 85% of them singletons. The sample was peripheral blood, taken on day 0 of AZD1222 vaccination. The receptors here all came from an adult in good health.

This clone was seen once. The J gene is TRBJ1-2, the V gene TRBV30; 7 nucleotides agree with TRBD1. Looked up from germline, CDR1 is GTSNPN and CDR2 is SVGIG (reference sequence). The CDR3 runs 14 residues. The J segment lost 8 bases and the V segment lost 8 bases, leaving 17 bases of the junction unmatched. CDR3 amino acids: CAARAGGGEGGYTF. CDR3 DNA sequence: TGTGCCGCCCGTGCGGGAGGGGGCGAAGGCGGCTACACCTTC. The whole variable domain, remainder taken from reference TRBV30 and TRBJ1-2, is SQTIHQWPATLVQPVGSPLSLECTVEGTSNPNLYWYRQAAGRGLQLLFYSVGIGQISSEVPQNLSASRPQDRQFILSSKKLLLSDSGFYLCAARAGGGEGGYTFGSGTRLTVV.

The rearrangement uses TRBV20-1 and TRBJ2-7, with 7 bases lining up with TRBD2. The CDR3 length is 13 residues. The V segment lost 3 bases and the J segment 5 bases; nucleotides outside the gene matches: 7. Germline CDR1 is DFQATT and CDR2 is SNEGSKA (reference sequence). The CDR3 DNA sequence: TGCAGTGCTAGTGCGGGAGTAGCCCACGAGCAGTACTTC. Translated, it gives CSASAGVAHEQYF.

The chain joins TRBV19 to TRBJ2-7, with TRBD2 as a possible D gene (6 bases). The CDR3 has 17 residues. Trimming shortened V by 1 base and J by 3 bases, and 19 bases separated the two germline ends. Germline assignment: CDR1 LNHDA and CDR2 SQIVND (reference sequence). The CDR3 nucleotides read TGTGCCAGTAGTATAGGCCGGTGGGGGGACCGTAACTACGAGCAGTACTTC. It is translated as CASSIGRWGDRNYEQYF.

The V gene is TRBV12-3 or TRBV12-4, the J gene TRBJ2-5; a possible D gene is TRBD2 (6 bases). The CDR3 is 13 residues long. V lost 6 bases and J 9 bases, leaving 17 bases between the germline ends. The CDR3 is CASSRTGDGAQYF. The CDR3, as DNA: TGTGCCAGCAGCCGCACGGGAGATGGGGCCCAGTACTTC.

The V and J genes are TRBV5-1 and TRBJ2-6; D not certain. Germline CDR1 SGHRS, CDR2 YFSETQ. Trimming took off 4 bases at V and 0 bases at J, with 8 bases between the two ends. The CDR3 consists of 15 residues. The CDR3 coding sequence is TGCGCCAGCAGCGAGTTGGGCTCTGGGGCCAACGTCCTGACTTTC. Amino acids: CASSELGSGANVLTF.

This rearrangement joins TRBV27 to TRBJ2-3; D is possibly TRBD1 (7 bases). Germline-derived CDR1 and CDR2 are MNHEY and SMNVEV (reference sequence). CDR3 size: 13 residues. Trimming pared 4 bases from V and 6 bases from J, leaving 11 bases between. In DNA, the CDR3 is TGTGCCAGCAGTTGGGCAGGGGGGGATACGCAGTATTTT. It specifies CASSWAGGDTQYF.

This clone was detected once. CDR3 in DNA: TGTGCCTGGAGTGGGACTTTCCCCACAGATACGCAGTATTTT. Translation: CAWSGTFPTDTQYF. This chain joins TRBV30 and TRBJ2-3, with D maybe TRBD2 (5 bases). Germline lookup yields CDR1 GTSNPN and CDR2 SVGIG (reference sequence). The CDR3 length is 14 residues. V lost 1 base to trimming and J lost 2 bases, with 10 bases between them. Full variable domain (outside the CDR3, taken from reference TRBV30 and TRBJ2-3): SQTIHQWPATLVQPVGSPLSLECTVEGTSNPNLYWYRQAAGRGLQLLFYSVGIGQISSEVPQNLSASRPQDRQFILSSKKLLLSDSGFYLCAWSGTFPTDTQYFGPGTRLTVL.

The chain combines TRBV19 with TRBJ1-5, with D perhaps TRBD1 (5 bases). Trimming took 3 bases from V and 3 from J, leaving 15 bases between them. The CDR3 totals 16 residues. Germline loops: CDR1 LNHDA, CDR2 SQIVND (reference sequence). The CDR3 coding sequence is TGTGCCAGTAGTATCGTCCCGTGGGACCCCAATCAGCCCCAGCATTTT. Translated, it gives CASSIVPWDPNQPQHF. Combining the CDR3 with reference TRBV19 and TRBJ1-5 gives the whole variable domain DGGITQSPKYLFRKEGQNVTLSCEQNLNHDAMYWYRQDPGQGLRLIYYSQIVNDFQKGDIAEGYSVSREKKESFPLTVTSAQKNPTAFYLCASSIVPWDPNQPQHFGDGTRLSIL.

This chain links TRBV18 with TRBJ2-5, with D uncertain. Trimming removed 1 base at V and 4 bases at J, with 16 bases between. Per the germline V gene, CDR1 is KGHSH and CDR2 is LQKENI. This CDR3 is built from 16 residues. As DNA, the CDR3 is TGTGCCAGCTCACCACTCCCGGCAGCCCTTGGAGAGACCCAGTACTTC. It yields the protein CASSPLPAALGETQYF.

The rearrangement links TRBV18 to TRBJ1-1; no reliable D call. Germline lookup yields CDR1 KGHSH and CDR2 LQKENI. Trimming pared 6 bases from V and 2 bases from J, leaving 13 bases between. CDR3 length equals 14 residues. The CDR3 here is CASSPLPQNTEAFF. DNA of the CDR3: TGTGCCAGCTCCCCTCTTCCCCAAAACACTGAAGCTTTCTTT.

The chain joins TRBV2 to TRBJ1-1; the D is unclear. Trimming stripped 6 bases from V and 1 base from J, with 9 bases between. Germline assignment: CDR1 SNHLY and CDR2 FYNNEI. The CDR3 contains 13 residues. The CDR3 loop reads CASSSWGNTEAFF. DNA for the CDR3: TGTGCCAGCAGCTCATGGGGGAACACTGAAGCTTTCTTT.

As DNA, the CDR3 is TGTGCCAGCAGCCAACACAGGGGCACCGAGCAGTACTTC. Residues: CASSQHRGTEQYF. The V and J genes are TRBV14 and TRBJ2-7; 7 nucleotides line up with TRBD1. V shed 2 bases, J shed 6 bases, and the junction held 4 bases outside the gene matches. The length of the CDR3 is 13 residues. CDR1 and CDR2 (germline): SGHDN, FVKESK.